The clone carrying this T cell receptor beta chain turned up a few times. Antigen unknown. The V segment lost 4 bases and the J segment 8 bases; nucleotides outside the gene matches: 4. Germline lookup yields CDR1 LNHNV and CDR2 YYDKDF (reference sequence). The CDR3 sequence is 14 residues long. Among the patients, aged 18 to 65, hyperthyroidism was newly diagnosed and had lasted under 2 months. Researchers amplified the TCR beta CDR3 regions from RNA transcripts. The primer set for the first-round RT-PCR of the TCR CDR3 was HTBI. MiXCR was run by TCRdb on the multiplex PCR reads, yielding one entry per CDR3 protein. The sample has about 590,000 distinct CDR3 sequences, less than 20% seen once. The data stem from a study of T cells in Graves' hyperthyroidism and ophthalmopathy. Findings and caveats of the study: Stable hyperthyroidism was told apart from ophthalmopathy by a model built on 13 V-J features. Most clonotypes expanded in the thyroid (above 0.001) were also present in blood.

The sample taken for sequencing was blood. V gene TRBV15 combines with J gene TRBJ1-4; TRBD1 matches 10 bases. The receptor's source is a woman in her twenties or thirties with Graves' hyperthyroidism. CDR3 in amino acids: CATSTRQGAEKLFF. The CDR3 DNA reads TGTGCCACCAGCACGAGACAGGGGGCCGAAAAACTGTTTTTT.